The 3 T cell receptor beta chains below all came from one sample that was sequenced in a study of cytomegalovirus exposure and HLA in healthy donors. The PCR made use of 60 Vbeta and 13 Jbeta primers. Libraries were prepared by immunoSEQ multiplex PCR; TCRdb keeps only in-frame clonotypes and omits some of them. Of over 100,000 clones listed, less than 80% are singletons. Sequenced material: PBMCs. These receptors all stem from a man aged 40-49 years in good health and CMV-seropositive.

The chain carries TRBV5-4 and TRBJ2-1; D might be TRBD1 (6 bases). The V gene lost 1 base and the J gene lost 8 bases, with 19 bases spanning the gap. CDR1 and CDR2 (germline): SGHNT, YYREEE (reference sequence). The CDR3 runs to 16 residues. CDR3 sequence (DNA): TGTGCCAGCAGCTTGCGAACAGGGAATCCCAGGGATGAGCAGTTCTTC. Amino acid sequence: CASSLRTGNPRDEQFF.

The gene calls are TRBV30 and TRBJ1-6, with 10 bases matching TRBD1. Germline values: CDR1 GTSNPN, CDR2 SVGIG (reference sequence). Losses at the gene ends were 5 bases for V and 7 bases for J; bases not matched to a gene: 11. CDR3 length equals 16 residues. The CDR3 nucleotides read TGTGCCTGGGTTACCGGGACAGGGGCCCCCAATTCACCCCTCCACTTT. It encodes CAWVTGTGAPNSPLHF.

The chain carries TRBV7-9 and TRBJ2-1; perhaps TRBD2 as D (5 bases). CDR1 is SEHNR, CDR2 FQNEAQ, per germline (reference sequence). There are 17 residues in the CDR3. Trimming left V 1 base short and J 4 bases short, with 17 bases between. This chain's CDR3 is CASSLDRSSVQYNEQFF. CDR3 bases: TGTGCCAGCAGCTTAGATCGAAGTAGCGTCCAATACAATGAGCAGTTCTTC.